Below, one TCR beta chain is given with its context. Its antigen is still unknown. This sample is part of a study of a mutant IDH1 vaccine in newly diagnosed glioma. Noted time point: week 35, safety follow-up. In the vaccine, a single dose held 300 ug of the mutant IDH1 20-mer peptide, along with topical imiquimod. V shed 5 bases and J shed 6 bases, with 14 bases lying between them. The CDR3 is 14 amino acids. Germline CDR1 and CDR2: LNHDA and SQIVND (reference sequence). Assay: immunoSEQ multiplex PCR; the TCRdb copy retains only in-frame clones and omits some. The sample consists of about 45,000 clones, 92% of them appearing once.

Specimen: PBMCs, collected from a glioma patient whose treatment included an IDH1 peptide vaccine. This chain uses TRBV19 with TRBJ1-5; D possibly corresponds to TRBD1 (6 bases). The source is a man aged 50 to 59 with glioma. CDR3 in DNA: TGTGCCAGTAGTGAAGGGGGAAAATCTCAGCCCCAGCATTTT. It translates to CASSEGGKSQPQHF.